This is a list of T cell receptor beta chains from one sample in a study of blood T cell repertoires in COVID-19. The data were produced by immunoSEQ multiplex PCR, yet TCRdb's version contains in-frame clones alone and is incomplete. The data show 25,000 to 30,000 clones, 85% to 90% seen once. The material sequenced was peripheral blood. The origin of the receptors is a man aged 70 or older with active COVID-19. Both conserved end residues are part of each CDR3. A D gene is named only where the DNA matches it firmly. Clone size, where shown, is once, few, many, or a class for clones that have expanded.

CDR3 DNA,CDR3 protein,D gene,J gene,V gene,clone size
TGCGCCAGCAGCCAAGGGGGGGGGACCACAGATACGCAGTATTTT,CASSQGGGTTDTQYF,TRBD2,TRBJ2-3,TRBV4-3,.
TGTGCCAGCAGCGTAGATCAGAATCCCGGGGCCAACGTCCTGACTTTC,CASSVDQNPGANVLTF,.,TRBJ2-6,TRBV9,.
TGTGCCAGCAGACTGGCAGATACGCAGTATTTT,CASRLADTQYF,.,TRBJ2-3,TRBV6-6,.
TGCAGCGTTGGCGGTTTTGACCAGCCCCAGCATTTT,CSVGGFDQPQHF,.,TRBJ1-5,TRBV29-1,.
TGTGCCAGCAGCTCAGGGACTAGCGGGGGGATCTACAATGAGCAGTTCTTC,CASSSGTSGGIYNEQFF,TRBD2,TRBJ2-1,TRBV7-9,.
TGTGCCAGCAGGCAGCCCACAGGGGGCGATCCCTACGAGCAGTACTTC,CASRQPTGGDPYEQYF,TRBD1,TRBJ2-7,TRBV7-2,.
TGTGCCAGCAGCAATAGTCCGACAGGGCGAGATGGCTACACCTTC,CASSNSPTGRDGYTF,.,TRBJ1-2,TRBV21-1,once
TGTGCCAGCGGAGCATACTCTGGAAACACCATATATTTT,CASGAYSGNTIYF,.,TRBJ1-3,TRBV3-1/TRBV3-2,.
TGTGCCAGCAGTTTTGGGTGGGGGGGGGACACCGGGGAGCTGTTTTTT,CASSFGWGGDTGELFF,TRBD2,TRBJ2-2,TRBV27,once
TGTGCCAGCAGGGCGGGACAGCCCATGGGGACCCAGTACTTC,CASRAGQPMGTQYF,.,TRBJ2-5,TRBV27,few
TGTGCTAGTGGTTTAGATAATAAACAGGGGGTTGGGGCTTACGAGCAGTACTTC,CASGLDNKQGVGAYEQYF,TRBD1,TRBJ2-7,TRBV12-5,.
TGTGCCAGCAGATTAGAAGGACAGGGGGCCGTCGGCAGAGAGACCCAGTACTTC,CASRLEGQGAVGRETQYF,TRBD1,TRBJ2-5,TRBV7-9,once
TGCAGTGCTGCGAATGGCTACACCTTC,CSAANGYTF,.,TRBJ1-2,TRBV20-1,large
TGTGCCAGCAGTTCCATAGCGGGGGGCGATCGGAATGAGCAGTTCTTC,CASSSIAGGDRNEQFF,TRBD2,TRBJ2-1,TRBV28,.
TGTGCCAGCAGCCGCGAATCCGGGGGGGGCTACAATGAGCAGTTCTTC,CASSRESGGGYNEQFF,TRBD2,TRBJ2-1,TRBV6-4,.
TGCGCCAGCAGCCATGACTCAGGGGAAGGCTATGGCTACACCTTC,CASSHDSGEGYGYTF,.,TRBJ1-2,TRBV4-1,.
TGCGCCACCGCGGGACAGGGCAACGGGGAGCTGTTTTTT,CATAGQGNGELFF,TRBD1,TRBJ2-2,TRBV5-1,.
TGTGCCAGCAGCTTGGTTATGAGACAAGAGACCCAGTACTTC,CASSLVMRQETQYF,.,TRBJ2-5,TRBV5-8,once
TGTGCTAGCAGCTTACTGAAGGGGACTGAAGCTTTCTTT,CASSLLKGTEAFF,.,TRBJ1-1,TRBV7-7,.
TGTGCCAGTAGTATCCCCCTCAGGGGTGATAAAGCTTTCTTT,CASSIPLRGDKAFF,.,TRBJ1-1,TRBV19,.
TGTGCCAGCAGTTTACAGGGGGCGAACACTGAAGCTTTCTTT,CASSLQGANTEAFF,TRBD1,TRBJ1-1,TRBV28,.
TGCGCCAGCAGCTCTCCCGGACAGGGAATCAATTCACCCCTCCACTTT,CASSSPGQGINSPLHF,TRBD1,TRBJ1-6,TRBV5-1,few
TGTGCCAGCATCCCCGAGACAGGCCATTCACCCCTCCACTTT,CASIPETGHSPLHF,.,TRBJ1-6,TRBV7-2,.
TGTGCCAGCAGAGGGGCCATCAGTGAGACGCAGTATTTT,CASRGAISETQYF,.,TRBJ2-3,TRBV7-9,.
TGTGCCAGCAGTTACGGTCAGGGGGCTTGGGAGACCCAGTACTTC,CASSYGQGAWETQYF,TRBD1,TRBJ2-5,TRBV6-2/TRBV6-3,.
TGTGCCAGCAGCTTGGGCCAGGTCAACAATCAGCCCCAGCATTTT,CASSLGQVNNQPQHF,.,TRBJ1-5,TRBV5-6,.
TGTGCCAGCAGTCAAGGGACCGGGGGAGGGAACACTGAAGCTTTCTTT,CASSQGTGGGNTEAFF,.,TRBJ1-1,TRBV6-2/TRBV6-3,.
TGTGCCACCCTCCGTACAGGGACTAACTATGGCTACACCTTC,CATLRTGTNYGYTF,.,TRBJ1-2,TRBV5-4,.
TGTGCCAGCAGTTTAAGACAGGGGAGCACAGATACGCAGTATTTT,CASSLRQGSTDTQYF,TRBD1,TRBJ2-3,TRBV28,.
TGTGCCAGCAGCTGGGGGACTTGGGGAAATTCACCCCTCCACTTT,CASSWGTWGNSPLHF,.,TRBJ1-6,TRBV5-6,few
TGTGCCAGCAGCCTCACCCGGGGGGAGGTCCTGACTTTC,CASSLTRGEVLTF,TRBD2,TRBJ2-6,TRBV6-2/TRBV6-3,.
TGTGCCAGCAGCATAGGACAGGGGACCTACGAGCAGTACTTC,CASSIGQGTYEQYF,TRBD1,TRBJ2-7,TRBV5-5,.
TGTGCCAGCTCACGGGCAGGGGGCGGGCGCTACGAGCAGTACTTC,CASSRAGGGRYEQYF,TRBD1,TRBJ2-7,TRBV18,.
TGTGCCAGCAGCTTGGACGCTCGCGGGGGCTACACCTTC,CASSLDARGGYTF,.,TRBJ1-2,TRBV7-6,once
TGTGCCAGCAGCCACCGGTCCGGGTACGATACGCAGTATTTT,CASSHRSGYDTQYF,.,TRBJ2-3,TRBV7-9,.
TGCGCCAGCAGCCCCGGACAGGGGCGCAACGAGCAGTACTTC,CASSPGQGRNEQYF,TRBD1,TRBJ2-7,TRBV5-1,.
TGTGCCAGCAGGATGGGGGCTAGCACAGATACGCAGTATTTT,CASRMGASTDTQYF,.,TRBJ2-3,TRBV7-9,.
TGCGCCAGCAGTGAGTCGGGACAGGGGAATGGCTACACCTTC,CASSESGQGNGYTF,TRBD1,TRBJ1-2,TRBV10-2,.
TGTGCCAGCAGCCCCCTGTCTAATGAAAAACTGTTTTTT,CASSPLSNEKLFF,.,TRBJ1-4,TRBV7-9,.
TGCGCCAGCAGCCAAGCCACCGCCGGGGGGCTCCAAGAGACCCAGTACTTC,CASSQATAGGLQETQYF,.,TRBJ2-5,TRBV4-3,once
TGTGCCAGCAGGACCAGGGGGTGGACTGAAGCTTTCTTT,CASRTRGWTEAFF,TRBD1,TRBJ1-1,TRBV6-5,.
TGTGCCAGCAGCTTGACAGGGGCCTTGAACACTGAAGCTTTCTTT,CASSLTGALNTEAFF,TRBD1,TRBJ1-1,TRBV11-2,.
TGTGCCAGCAGCCGTCGGACTAGCGGGCGACTAGCCAAAAACATTCAGTACTTC,CASSRRTSGRLAKNIQYF,TRBD2,TRBJ2-4,TRBV3-1/TRBV3-2,.
TGTGCCAGCAGCTTAGACGGGACAGCAAGGGGAGATACGCAGTATTTT,CASSLDGTARGDTQYF,TRBD1,TRBJ2-3,TRBV7-8,.
TGTGCCAGCAGTTTCGAGGTCGCCTACGAGCAGTACTTC,CASSFEVAYEQYF,.,TRBJ2-7,TRBV12-3/TRBV12-4,.
TGTGCCAGCAGTGAAGGGACAACAGGTTACGAAAAACTGTTTTTT,CASSEGTTGYEKLFF,.,TRBJ1-4,TRBV2,.
TGTGCCAGCAGCTTGGTGGGACAGGGAGTCTACGAGCAGTACTTC,CASSLVGQGVYEQYF,TRBD1,TRBJ2-7,TRBV5-4,.
TGTGCCAGCAGCACAGGTATAACTTATGAAGATACGCAGTATTTT,CASSTGITYEDTQYF,.,TRBJ2-3,TRBV7-3,.
TGCGCCAGCAGCCGAGTGTACGGAAACACCATATATTTT,CASSRVYGNTIYF,.,TRBJ1-3,TRBV4-3,.
TGTGCCAGCAGCCAAGGGATGCGGCAGCAGTACTTC,CASSQGMRQQYF,.,TRBJ2-7,TRBV3-1/TRBV3-2,.
TGTGCCAGCAGTGAATATCCCTATTCAAGTGAAGCTTTCTTT,CASSEYPYSSEAFF,.,TRBJ1-1,TRBV25-1,.
TGCGCCTGCTCCACGGGGACAGGGGACGAGACCCAGTACTTC,CACSTGTGDETQYF,TRBD1,TRBJ2-5,TRBV5-1,.
TGCGCCAGCAGCTTTACAGGCAGCTCCTACGAGCAGTACTTC,CASSFTGSSYEQYF,.,TRBJ2-7,TRBV5-1,.
TGTGCCAGCAGCGTGACAGGGGAGGTGGATGGCTACACCTTC,CASSVTGEVDGYTF,TRBD1,TRBJ1-2,TRBV2,.
TGTGCCAGCAGTTACGCCAGTGAAGCTTTCTTT,CASSYASEAFF,.,TRBJ1-1,TRBV6-5,.